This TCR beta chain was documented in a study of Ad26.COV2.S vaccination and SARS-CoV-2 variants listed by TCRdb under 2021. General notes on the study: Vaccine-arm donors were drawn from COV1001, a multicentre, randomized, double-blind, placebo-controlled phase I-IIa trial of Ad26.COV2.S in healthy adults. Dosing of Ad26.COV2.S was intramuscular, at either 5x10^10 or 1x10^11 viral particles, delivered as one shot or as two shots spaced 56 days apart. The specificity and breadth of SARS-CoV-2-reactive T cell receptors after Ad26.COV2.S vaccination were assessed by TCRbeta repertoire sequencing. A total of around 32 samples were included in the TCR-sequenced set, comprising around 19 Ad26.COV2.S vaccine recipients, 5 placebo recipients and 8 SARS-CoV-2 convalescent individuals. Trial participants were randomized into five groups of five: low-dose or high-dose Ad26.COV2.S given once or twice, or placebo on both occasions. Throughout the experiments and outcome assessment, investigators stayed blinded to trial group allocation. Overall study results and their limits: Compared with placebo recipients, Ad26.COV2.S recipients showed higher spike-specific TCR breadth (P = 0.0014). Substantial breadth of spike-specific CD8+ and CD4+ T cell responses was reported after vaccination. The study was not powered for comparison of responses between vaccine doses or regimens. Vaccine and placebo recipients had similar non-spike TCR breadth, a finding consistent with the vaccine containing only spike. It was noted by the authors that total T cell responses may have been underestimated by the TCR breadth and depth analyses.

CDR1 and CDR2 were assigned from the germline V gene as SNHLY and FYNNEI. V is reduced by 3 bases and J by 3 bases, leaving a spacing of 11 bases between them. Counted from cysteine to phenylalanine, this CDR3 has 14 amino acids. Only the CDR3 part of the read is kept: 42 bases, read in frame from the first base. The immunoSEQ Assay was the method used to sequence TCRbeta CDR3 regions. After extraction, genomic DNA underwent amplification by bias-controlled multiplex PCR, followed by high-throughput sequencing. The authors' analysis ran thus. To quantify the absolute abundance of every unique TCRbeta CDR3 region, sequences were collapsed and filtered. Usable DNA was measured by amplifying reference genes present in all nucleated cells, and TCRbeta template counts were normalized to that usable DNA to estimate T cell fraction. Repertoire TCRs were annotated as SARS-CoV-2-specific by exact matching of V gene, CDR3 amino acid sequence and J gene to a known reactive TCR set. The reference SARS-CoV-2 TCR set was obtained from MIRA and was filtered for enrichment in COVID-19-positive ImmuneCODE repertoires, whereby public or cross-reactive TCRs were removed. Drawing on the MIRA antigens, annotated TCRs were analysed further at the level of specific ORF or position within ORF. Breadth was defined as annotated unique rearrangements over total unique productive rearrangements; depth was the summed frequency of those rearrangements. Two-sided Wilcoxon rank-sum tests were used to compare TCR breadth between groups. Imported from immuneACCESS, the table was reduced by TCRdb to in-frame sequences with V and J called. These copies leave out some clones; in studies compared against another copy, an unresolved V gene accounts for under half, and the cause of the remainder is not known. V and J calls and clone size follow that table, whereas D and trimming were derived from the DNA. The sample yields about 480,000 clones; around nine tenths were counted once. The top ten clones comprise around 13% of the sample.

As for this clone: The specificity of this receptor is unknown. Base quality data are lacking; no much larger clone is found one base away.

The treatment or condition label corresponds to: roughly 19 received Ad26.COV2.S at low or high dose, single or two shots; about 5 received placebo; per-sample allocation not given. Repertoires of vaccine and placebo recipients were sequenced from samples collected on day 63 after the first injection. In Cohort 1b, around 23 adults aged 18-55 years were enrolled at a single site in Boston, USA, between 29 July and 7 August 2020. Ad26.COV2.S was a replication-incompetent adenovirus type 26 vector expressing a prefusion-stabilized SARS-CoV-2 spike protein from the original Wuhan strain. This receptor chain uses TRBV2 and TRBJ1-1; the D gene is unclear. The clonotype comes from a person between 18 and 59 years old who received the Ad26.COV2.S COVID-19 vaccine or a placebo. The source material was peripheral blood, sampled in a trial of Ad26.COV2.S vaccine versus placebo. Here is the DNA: TGTGCCAGCAGTGAGGGAGGGATTTACACTGAAGCTTTCTTT. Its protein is CASSEGGIYTEAFF.